This T cell receptor (beta chain) is drawn from a study of T-cell reconstitution after alpha-beta-depleted transplantation in children. This CDR3 comprises 17 residues. Germline values: CDR1 DFQATT, CDR2 SNEGSKA (reference sequence). The V segment lost 6 bases and the J segment 3 bases; nucleotides outside the gene matches: 9. This clonotype was picked up a small number of times. The TCRbeta library was prepared with unique molecular identifiers. TCRdb redid the calling of the PCR reads with MiXCR, one entry per CDR3 protein. Of 450,000 to 500,000 distinct CDR3 sequences in the sample, roughly an eighth were seen once.

The V call is TRBV20-1, the J call TRBJ2-1; TRBD2 agrees at 15 bases. This sample comprised PBMCs from the stem cell graft donor, obtained from the stem cell graft. The source is a human donor who donated a stem cell graft to a child with combined immunodeficiency. CDR3 residues: CSAQGLAGGGFYNEQFF. The CDR3, as DNA: TGCAGTGCCCAGGGACTAGCGGGAGGAGGATTCTACAATGAGCAGTTCTTC.